This passage covers 10 T cell receptor beta chains from one sample sequenced in a study of blood T cells in healthy people across ages. The use of a sample-barcoded 5' primer and a J-beta primer mix characterized a second PCR of about 7 to 12 cycles. TCRdb re-called the 5' RACE reads with MiXCR, one entry per CDR3 protein. This table has 600,000 to 800,000 distinct CDR3 sequences, roughly 20% appearing once. Source material: blood. These receptors were collected from a man between 70 and 80 years old in good health.

This clonotype was detected a few times. The rearrangement links TRBV6-4 to TRBJ2-3; D not resolved. The CDR3 is 14 amino acids. Trimming shortened V by 6 bases and J by 0 bases, and 10 bases separated the two germline ends. CDR1 is MRHNA, CDR2 SNTAGT, per germline. CDR3 loop: CASRARASTDTQYF. In nucleotides, the CDR3 is TGTGCCAGCAGGGCTAGAGCTAGCACAGATACGCAGTATTTT.

This clonotype has just a few counts. The genes are TRBV5-1 and TRBJ2-1, with 10 bases fitting TRBD1. Germline-derived CDR1 and CDR2 are SGHRS and YFSETQ. Trimming took 4 bases from V and 6 from J; bases not matched to a gene: 7. The CDR3 is 15 residues long. The CDR3 here is CASSQSGQGINEQFF. The CDR3 DNA is TGCGCCAGCAGCCAGTCGGGACAGGGGATCAATGAGCAGTTCTTC.

This clonotype was recorded at least ten times. V gene TRBV20-1 combines with J gene TRBJ1-4; TRBD1 matches 8 bases. The J segment lost 7 bases and the V segment lost 3 bases, leaving 7 bases of the junction unmatched. This CDR3 contains 14 residues. CDR1 is DFQATT, CDR2 SNEGSKA, per germline (reference sequence). CDR3 residues: CSASWTGRGEKLFF. CDR3 coding DNA: TGCAGTGCTAGCTGGACAGGGCGGGGTGAAAAACTGTTTTTT.

The chain combines TRBV10-3 with TRBJ2-3, with D hard to call. In germline, CDR1 is ENHRY, CDR2 SYGVKD. V gave up 4 bases and J gave up 1 base, with 3 bases separating them. The CDR3 runs 12 residues. The CDR3 nucleotides read TGTGCCATCAGTGTGCGCACAGATACGCAGTATTTT. Translated: CAISVRTDTQYF.

The chain has TRBV6-6 and TRBJ1-3; D is unclear. The CDR3 runs 12 residues. CDR1 and CDR2 (germline): MNHNY, SVGAGI (reference sequence). Trimming shortened V by 0 bases and J by 3 bases, and 0 bases separated the two germline ends. The CDR3 DNA reads as TGTGCCAGCAGTTACTCTGGAAACACCATATATTTT. Translating gives CASSYSGNTIYF.

This clonotype was seen a handful of times. V gene TRBV6-2 or TRBV6-3 combines with J gene TRBJ1-5, with a weak D call TRBD1 (5 bases). The CDR3 covers 13 residues. Germline V CDR1 and CDR2: MNHEY, SVGEGT. Deletions cut 6 bases from V and 4 bases from J, with 10 bases between. The CDR3 bases are TGTGCCAGCAGGCTGCAGGGTAATCAGCCCCAGCATTTT. It translates to CASRLQGNQPQHF.

This clonotype was seen a handful of times. CDR3 loop: CASSLGAATSGELFF. CDR3 sequence (DNA): TGCGCCAGCAGCTTGGGCGCGGCCACCTCCGGGGAGCTGTTTTTT. This chain links TRBV5-1 with TRBJ2-2, with D uncertain. The germline V gene encodes CDR1 SGHRS and CDR2 YFSETQ. The CDR3 runs to 15 residues. Deletions cut 0 bases from V and 6 bases from J, with 12 bases between.

This clonotype was counted between two and nine times. The genes are TRBV10-3 and TRBJ2-7; D ambiguous. Germline lookup yields CDR1 ENHRY and CDR2 SYGVKD. The CDR3 is 13 amino acids. Trimming took 2 bases from V and 4 from J, leaving 9 bases between them. The CDR3 DNA reads as TGTGCCATCAGTGAGCCCCAGGTTTACGAGCAGTACTTC. This translates into CAISEPQVYEQYF.

On this clonotype: The conserved phenylalanine or tryptophan normally closing the CDR3 is absent here, so this likely arose from a read error. The chain recombines TRBV10-3 with TRBJ1-2; no reliable D call. The CDR3 consists of 11 residues. V was cut by 2 bases and J by 8 bases, with 6 bases left in between. CDR1 and CDR2 (germline): ENHRY, SYGVKD. The CDR3 nucleotides read TGTGCCATCAGTGAGAGATCCGGCTACACCTTG. This sequence encodes CAISERSGYTL.

The chain recombines TRBV18 with TRBJ2-7; TRBD2 aligns across 8 bases. This CDR3 contains 16 residues. The V gene end was trimmed by 1 base and the J gene end by 2 bases; junction bases not matched to a gene: 7. Germline assignment: CDR1 KGHSH and CDR2 LQKENI. As DNA, the CDR3 is TGTGCCAGCTCACCACGGCCTAGCGGGTTGCCCTACGAGCAGTACTTC. It encodes CASSPRPSGLPYEQYF.